This TCR beta chain was recorded in a study of multiple sclerosis patients with progressive multifocal leukoencephalopathy. Repertoires were generated with immunoSEQ multiplex PCR, while TCRdb's copy carries only in-frame clones and drops some. Found here are about 28,000 clones, around 90% of them singletons; the top ten hold approximately 1.4%. The time point: roughly 12 months of natalizumab therapy. V lost 3 bases and J 4 bases, leaving 1 base between the germline ends. Germline V lookup: CDR1 GTSNPN, CDR2 SVGIG (reference sequence). The CDR3 covers 10 residues. This receptor was obtained from a human donor with multiple sclerosis. The genes are TRBV30 and TRBJ1-3; D uncertain. The starting material was PBMCs, obtained from a patient treated with natalizumab. CDR3 coding DNA: TGTGCCTGGAGAGGAAACACCATATATTTT. Its protein product is CAWRGNTIYF.